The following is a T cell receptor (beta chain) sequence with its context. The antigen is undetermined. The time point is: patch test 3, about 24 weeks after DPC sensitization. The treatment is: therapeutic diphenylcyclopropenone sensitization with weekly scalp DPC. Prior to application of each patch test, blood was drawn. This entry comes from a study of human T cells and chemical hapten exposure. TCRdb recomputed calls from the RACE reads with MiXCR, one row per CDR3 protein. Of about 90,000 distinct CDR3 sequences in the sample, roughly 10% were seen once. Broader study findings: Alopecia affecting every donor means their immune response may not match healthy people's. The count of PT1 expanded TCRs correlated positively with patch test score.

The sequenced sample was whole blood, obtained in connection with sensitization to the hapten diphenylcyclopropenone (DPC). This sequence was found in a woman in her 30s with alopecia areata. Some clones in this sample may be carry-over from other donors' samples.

The CDR3 DNA reads TGTGCCAGCAGCTTGGAGGCAGGGGGAGGCCAGCCCCAGCATTTT. Amino acid sequence: CASSLEAGGGQPQHF. The V call is TRBV5-5, the J call TRBJ1-5; 7 nucleotides agree with TRBD1. Germline trimming cut 0 bases from V and 7 bases from J; bases unmatched to any gene: 7. The CDR3 has 15 residues. Per the germline V gene, CDR1 is SGHKS and CDR2 is YYEKEE (reference sequence).